Listed below are T cell receptor beta chains from one sample, sequenced in a study of T-cell memory formation after mild COVID-19. TCRdb re-called the 5' RACE reads through MiXCR, storing one row per CDR3 protein. The sample records 530,000 or so distinct CDR3 sequences, around 16% being singletons. The sequencing sample was made of PBMCs or a T cell subset sorted from them (not recorded which). The receptor source for this set is an adult woman who had mild COVID-19 (a few samples of this study predate the infection). Cell type and time point are not known. Both conserved end residues are part of each CDR3. The D gene is left open where the match is weak. Not every row has a clone size; where given, it reads once, few, many or a size class.

TRBJ2-7 | TRBV27 | - | - | TGTGCCAGCAGTCCCCCCCCGGGGGTAACACCCTACGAGCAGTACTTC | CASSPPPGVTPYEQYF
TRBJ1-2 | TRBV12-3/TRBV12-4 | - | few | TGTGCCAGCAATCTACAGGGCATCTATGGCTACACCTTC | CASNLQGIYGYTF
TRBJ1-2 | TRBV5-1 | - | few | TGCGCCAGCAGCCCCGGAAACAACTATGGCTACACCTTC | CASSPGNNYGYTF
TRBJ2-3 | TRBV6-5 | TRBD2 | - | TGTGCCAGCAGCTGGGGACTAGCGGGAGGAGATAATACGCAGTATTTT | CASSWGLAGGDNTQYF
TRBJ1-1 | TRBV19 | TRBD1 | - | TGTGCCAGTAGGTACGGGACAGGACCGACTGAAGCTTTCTTT | CASRYGTGPTEAFF
TRBJ1-3 | TRBV20-1 | - | few | TGCAGTGCTAGAGGAGCAGTCTCTGGAAACACCATATATTTT | CSARGAVSGNTIYF
TRBJ2-3 | TRBV11-3 | - | few | TGTGCCAGCAGCCTCAGGCGGGGCGGCTCGCAGTATTTT | CASSLRRGGSQYF
TRBJ1-1 | TRBV12-5 | TRBD1 | few | TGTGCTAGTGGTTTGGTACCGGGGACAGGGGGCCGGCGGGCTTTCTTT | CASGLVPGTGGRRAFF
TRBJ1-1 | TRBV7-9 | - | few | TGTGCCAGCAGCCCAGGACCGGGACAAGACTTAGTGAACACTGAAGCTTTCTTT | CASSPGPGQDLVNTEAFF
TRBJ2-3 | TRBV4-3 | - | - | TGCGCCAGCAGCCAGCCAGGAGATACGCAGTATTTT | CASSQPGDTQYF
TRBJ1-4 | TRBV7-6 | - | few | TGTGCCAGCAGCCCGGGGACTTTTGAAAAACTGTTTTTT | CASSPGTFEKLFF
TRBJ2-3 | TRBV12-3/TRBV12-4 | - | few | TGTGCCACGTCCTATCCCCAGAGCACAGATACGCAGTATTTT | CATSYPQSTDTQYF
TRBJ2-5 | TRBV12-3/TRBV12-4 | TRBD1 | few | TGTGCCAGCAGTGATGGGACAGAGGCAGAGACCCAGTACTTC | CASSDGTEAETQYF
TRBJ2-4 | TRBV29-1 | TRBD2 | - | TGCAGCGTTACCCCTAGCGGGGGATCCACCCACATTCAGTACTTC | CSVTPSGGSTHIQYF
TRBJ1-4 | TRBV2 | - | many | TGTGCCAGCAGTGAAGAGGCAGGGTTACGGGAAAAACTGTTTTTT | CASSEEAGLREKLFF
TRBJ2-5 | TRBV6-5 | TRBD2 | - | TGTGCCAGCAGTGAAAGCGGGAGTGAGACCCAGTACTTC | CASSESGSETQYF
TRBJ2-7 | TRBV3-1 | - | few | TGTGCCAGCGGCGAGGGGGGAGTGTTCTACGAGCAGTACTTC | CASGEGGVFYEQYF
TRBJ2-7 | TRBV10-2 | - | many | TGCGCCAGCAGCCCCCTGGGCTCCTACGAGCAGTACTTC | CASSPLGSYEQYF
TRBJ1-1 | TRBV15 | - | few | TGTGCCACCAGCAGAGATCAACAGGAAGAAGCTTTCTTT | CATSRDQQEEAFF
TRBJ1-5 | TRBV5-6 | - | - | TGTGCCAGCAGTTCTACTGGGTTAGCCCAGCATTTT | CASSSTGLAQHF
TRBJ2-7 | TRBV3-1 | TRBD2 | few | TGTGCCAGCAGCCAGGAAGCGGGAGAGGTTTACGAGCAGTACTTC | CASSQEAGEVYEQYF
TRBJ2-1 | TRBV11-3 | - | - | TGTGCCAGCAGCTTATGGGGGGCCAAATACGTTAATGAGCAGTTCTTC | CASSLWGAKYVNEQFF
TRBJ1-5 | TRBV11-2 | - | - | TGTGCCAGCAGCTTAATCTCAGGGGCTAAGGAGCCCCAGCATTTT | CASSLISGAKEPQHF
TRBJ1-2 | TRBV18 | TRBD1 | many | TGTGCCAGCTCGCTCACAGGGGGTGAAGCAGTGGGCTACACCTTC | CASSLTGGEAVGYTF
TRBJ2-1 | TRBV15 | TRBD1 | - | TGTGCCACCAGCAGAGGGGACAGGGGTTACAATGAGCAGTTCTTC | CATSRGDRGYNEQFF
TRBJ2-1 | TRBV7-9 | - | - | TGTGCCAGCAGCTTAGAGGGGGTCGGTGAGCAGTTCTTC | CASSLEGVGEQFF
TRBJ1-1 | TRBV7-8 | - | - | TGTGCCAGCAGCTTAGCGTTGGCACCTGAAGCTTTCTTT | CASSLALAPEAFF
TRBJ1-6 | TRBV12-3/TRBV12-4 | TRBD1 | few | TGTGCCAGCAGTTTTGCAGGGGGGACGGATTCACCCCTCCACTTT | CASSFAGGTDSPLHF
TRBJ2-5 | TRBV7-2 | - | few | TGTGCCAGCAGCCCCGCGGTCGTGACCCAGTACTTC | CASSPAVVTQYF
TRBJ1-5 | TRBV27 | TRBD1 | few | TGTGCCAGCGGCCGGACAGGGAAGTTTCAGCCCCAGCATTTT | CASGRTGKFQPQHF
TRBJ1-2 | TRBV5-1 | - | few | TGCGCCAGCAGCTTGGGCGACAGACGCGGCTACACCTTC | CASSLGDRRGYTF
TRBJ2-5 | TRBV15 | TRBD2 | - | TGTGCCACCAGCAGAGAAGGGACTAGCGGGGGGCGATACCAAGAGACCCAGTACTTC | CATSREGTSGGRYQETQYF
TRBJ2-1 | TRBV4-3 | TRBD2 | many | TGCGCCAGCAGCCAAGTAGCTTGGGAGGGATACAATGAGCAGTTCTTC | CASSQVAWEGYNEQFF
TRBJ1-1 | TRBV20-1 | - | few | TGCAGTGCCCGCGCGGGACATATGAACACTGAAGCTTTCTTT | CSARAGHMNTEAFF
TRBJ1-1 | TRBV7-9 | - | - | TGTGCCAGCAGCTGGGGGCAGGGTAGGACTGAAGCTTTCTTT | CASSWGQGRTEAFF
TRBJ2-3 | TRBV7-3 | - | few | TGTGCCAGCAGCCTGACATATAGCGGCCCACATCAATCCTTCACAGATACGCAGTATTTT | CASSLTYSGPHQSFTDTQYF
TRBJ1-1 | TRBV6-2/TRBV6-3 | - | - | TGTGCCAGCAGTTGGCAGGGACCGTACACTGAAGCTTTCTTT | CASSWQGPYTEAFF
TRBJ2-1 | TRBV7-9 | TRBD2 | - | TGTGCCAGCAGCCCAGGGACTAGTCGTGAGCAGTTCTTC | CASSPGTSREQFF
TRBJ1-2 | TRBV4-1 | TRBD1 | many | TGCGCCAGCAGCCAAGATGGGACAGGGTACGGCTACACCTTC | CASSQDGTGYGYTF
TRBJ2-7 | TRBV12-3/TRBV12-4 | - | - | TGTGCCAGCAGATCCTCGGCACCCGTCTCCTACGAGCAGTACTTC | CASRSSAPVSYEQYF
TRBJ2-7 | TRBV28 | - | few | TGTGCCAGCAGTCTGCTTCGGCCCTGGAGTAGCTCCTACGAGCAGTACTTC | CASSLLRPWSSSYEQYF
TRBJ1-2 | TRBV7-9 | TRBD1 | - | TGTGCCAGCAGCCACCCCCCGGGACAGGACTATGGCTACACCTTC | CASSHPPGQDYGYTF
TRBJ2-7 | TRBV15 | - | - | TGTGCCACCAGCAAGGACCGGGGGACCTACGAGCAGTACTTC | CATSKDRGTYEQYF
TRBJ2-7 | TRBV21-1 | - | few | TGTGCCAGCAGCCAGAAGACAGGTTCCCCCTACGAGCAGTACTTC | CASSQKTGSPYEQYF
TRBJ2-7 | TRBV29-1 | - | few | TGCAGCGTTGTTCACCCGGAGCCCTACGAGCAGTACTTC | CSVVHPEPYEQYF
TRBJ2-5 | TRBV5-4 | TRBD2 | - | TGTGCCAGCAGCGTACAAACAATGATAGCGGGAGCAGAGACCCAGTACTTC | CASSVQTMIAGAETQYF
TRBJ2-3 | TRBV2 | TRBD2 | - | TGTGCCAGCAGGACTAGCGATCTAACAGATACGCAGTATTTT | CASRTSDLTDTQYF
TRBJ2-3 | TRBV6-5 | - | few | TGTGCCAGCAGACGGAGAGATACGCAGTATTTT | CASRRRDTQYF
TRBJ1-1 | TRBV21-1 | - | - | TGTGCCAGCAGCAAAGTGAAGGCAGAGAACACTGAAGCTTTCTTT | CASSKVKAENTEAFF
TRBJ1-2 | TRBV5-1 | - | few | TGCGCCAGCAGCTTGGTCGTGGACAAATACTACACCTTC | CASSLVVDKYYTF
TRBJ2-5 | TRBV6-2/TRBV6-3 | TRBD2 | - | TGTGCCAGCAGCCACCGGACTAGCGGTCAAGAGACCCAGTACTTC | CASSHRTSGQETQYF
TRBJ2-3 | TRBV7-9 | - | once | TGTGCCAGCAGCTTAAAGGGTGGACCTACGCCCACAGATACGCAGTATTTT | CASSLKGGPTPTDTQYF
TRBJ2-3 | TRBV12-3/TRBV12-4 | - | few | TGTGCCAGCAGTTTGAGGGAGCCCGATACGCAGTATTTT | CASSLREPDTQYF
TRBJ1-1 | TRBV5-1 | - | few | TGCGCCAGCAGCTTGGAGGGGGGAGACACTGAAGCTTTCTTT | CASSLEGGDTEAFF
TRBJ1-3 | TRBV7-8 | TRBD1 | few | TGTGCCAGCAGCCCAGCCGGGACAGGGTTCGTTCCCATATATTTT | CASSPAGTGFVPIYF
TRBJ1-5 | TRBV14 | - | - | TGTGCCAGCAGCCCGTTTGGATCCGGTCAGCCCCAGCATTTT | CASSPFGSGQPQHF
TRBJ2-1 | TRBV6-5 | TRBD2 | few | TGTGCCAGCAGTTACTCGCTAGCGGGGCAACCTTACAATGAGCAGTTCTTC | CASSYSLAGQPYNEQFF